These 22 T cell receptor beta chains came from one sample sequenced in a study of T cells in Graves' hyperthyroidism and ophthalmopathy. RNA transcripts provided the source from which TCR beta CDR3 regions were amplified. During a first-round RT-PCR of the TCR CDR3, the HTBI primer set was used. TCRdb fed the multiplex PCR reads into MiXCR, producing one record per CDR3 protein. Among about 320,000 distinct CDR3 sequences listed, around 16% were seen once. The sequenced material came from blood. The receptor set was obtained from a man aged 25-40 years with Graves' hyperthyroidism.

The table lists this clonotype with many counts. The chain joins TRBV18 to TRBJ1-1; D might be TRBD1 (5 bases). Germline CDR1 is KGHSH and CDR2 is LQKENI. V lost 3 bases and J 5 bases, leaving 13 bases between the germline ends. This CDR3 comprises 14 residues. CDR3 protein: CASSPGLLGTEAFF. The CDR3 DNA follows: TGTGCCAGCTCACCGGGACTGTTGGGGACTGAAGCTTTCTTT.

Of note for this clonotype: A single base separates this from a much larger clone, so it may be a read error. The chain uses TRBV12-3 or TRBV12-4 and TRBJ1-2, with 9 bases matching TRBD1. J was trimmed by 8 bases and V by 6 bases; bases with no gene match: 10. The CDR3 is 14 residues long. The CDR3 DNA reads TGTGCCAGCAGACCGGGGGACAGGGTGAGAGGCTACACCTTC. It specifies CASRPGDRVRGYTF.

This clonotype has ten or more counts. CDR3 sequence: CASSWTSGTGNEQFF. The DNA for the CDR3 is TGTGCCAGCTCTTGGACTAGCGGGACGGGAAATGAGCAGTTCTTC. V is TRBV18 and J is TRBJ2-1; 12 bases are a match to TRBD2. The CDR3 contains 15 residues. CDR1 and CDR2 (germline): KGHSH, LQKENI. Germline trimming cut 6 bases from V and 7 bases from J; bases unmatched to any gene: 7. Filled out from reference TRBV18 and TRBJ2-1, the complete variable domain reads NAGVMQNPRHLVRRRGQEARLRCSPMKGHSHVYWYRQLPEEGLKFMVYLQKENIIDESGMPKERFSAEFPKEGPSILRIQQVVRGDSAAYFCASSWTSGTGNEQFFGPGTRLTVL.

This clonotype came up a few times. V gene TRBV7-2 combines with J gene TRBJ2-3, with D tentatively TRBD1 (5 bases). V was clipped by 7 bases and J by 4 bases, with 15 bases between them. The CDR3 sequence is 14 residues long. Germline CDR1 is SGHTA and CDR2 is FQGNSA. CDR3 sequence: CASILQDLADTQYF. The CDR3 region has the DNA TGTGCCAGCATCCTACAGGATCTCGCAGATACGCAGTATTTT.

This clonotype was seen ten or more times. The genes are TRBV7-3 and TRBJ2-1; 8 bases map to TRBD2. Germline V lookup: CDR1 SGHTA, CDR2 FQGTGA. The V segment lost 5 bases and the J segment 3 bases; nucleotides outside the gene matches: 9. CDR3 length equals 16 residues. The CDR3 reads CASSPAAGLGYNEQFF. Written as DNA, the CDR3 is TGTGCCAGCAGCCCTGCGGCGGGACTAGGCTACAATGAGCAGTTCTTC.

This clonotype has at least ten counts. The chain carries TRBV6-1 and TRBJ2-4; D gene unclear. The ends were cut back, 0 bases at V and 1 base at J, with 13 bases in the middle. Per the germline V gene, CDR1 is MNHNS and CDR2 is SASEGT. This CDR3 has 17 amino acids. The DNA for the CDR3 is TGTGCCAGCAGTGAAGCGCGAGAATGGCTGGCCAAAAACATTCAGTACTTC. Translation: CASSEAREWLAKNIQYF.

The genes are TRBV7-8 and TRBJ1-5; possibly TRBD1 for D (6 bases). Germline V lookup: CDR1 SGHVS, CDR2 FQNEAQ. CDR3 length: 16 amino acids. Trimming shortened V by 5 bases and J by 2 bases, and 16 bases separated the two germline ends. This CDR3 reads CASSPEGGGRNQPQHF. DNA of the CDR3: TGTGCCAGCAGCCCAGAGGGGGGCGGGCGCAATCAGCCCCAGCATTTT.

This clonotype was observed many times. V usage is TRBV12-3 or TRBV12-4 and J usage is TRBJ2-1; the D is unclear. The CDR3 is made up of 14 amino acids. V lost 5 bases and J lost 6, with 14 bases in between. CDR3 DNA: TGTGCCAGCAGTAACGGGCCGAACGGCAATGAGCAGTTCTTC. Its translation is CASSNGPNGNEQFF.

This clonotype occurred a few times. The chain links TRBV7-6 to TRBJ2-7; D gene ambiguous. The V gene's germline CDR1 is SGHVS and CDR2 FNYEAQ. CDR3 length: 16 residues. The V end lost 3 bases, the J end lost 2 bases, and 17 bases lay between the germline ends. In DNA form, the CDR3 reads TGTGCCAGCAGCTTCCAGATCCGAGGTCCAGCCTACGAGCAGTACTTC. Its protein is CASSFQIRGPAYEQYF. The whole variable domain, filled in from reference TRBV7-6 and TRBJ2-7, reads GAGVSQSPRYKVTKRGQDVALRCDPISGHVSLYWYRQALGQGPEFLTYFNYEAQQDKSGLPNDRFSAERPEGSISTLTIQRTEQRDSAMYRCASSFQIRGPAYEQYFGPGTRLTVT.

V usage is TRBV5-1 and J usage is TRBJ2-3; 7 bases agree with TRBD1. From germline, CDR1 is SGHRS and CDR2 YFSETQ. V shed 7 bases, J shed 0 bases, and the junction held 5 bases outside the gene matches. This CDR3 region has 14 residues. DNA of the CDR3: TGCGCCAGCGACCGCAGGGGGAGCACAGATACGCAGTATTTT. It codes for CASDRRGSTDTQYF.

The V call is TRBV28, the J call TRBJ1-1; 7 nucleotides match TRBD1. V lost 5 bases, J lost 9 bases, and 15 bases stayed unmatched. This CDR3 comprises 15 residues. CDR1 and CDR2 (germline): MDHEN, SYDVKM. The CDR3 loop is CASSPMDGTESKAFF. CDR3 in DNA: TGTGCCAGCAGTCCTATGGACGGGACAGAGAGTAAAGCTTTCTTT.

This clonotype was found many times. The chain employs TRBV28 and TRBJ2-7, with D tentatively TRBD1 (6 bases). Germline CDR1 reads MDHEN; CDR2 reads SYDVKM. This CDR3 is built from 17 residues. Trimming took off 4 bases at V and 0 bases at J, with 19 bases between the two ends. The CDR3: CASSSPPGAGASYEQYF. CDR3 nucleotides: TGTGCCAGCAGTTCCCCCCCCGGGGCAGGGGCCTCCTACGAGCAGTACTTC.

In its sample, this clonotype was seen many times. The CDR3 region has the DNA TGTGCCAGCTCACCCTCCGGAGGCGCGAACACCGGGGAGCTGTTTTTT. Protein sequence: CASSPSGGANTGELFF. The chain has TRBV18 and TRBJ2-2, with a tentative D call TRBD2 (5 bases). V lost 3 bases and J lost 0, with 11 bases in between. The germline V gene encodes CDR1 KGHSH and CDR2 LQKENI. The CDR3 runs to 16 residues. Full variable domain (rest looked up from reference TRBV18 and TRBJ2-2): NAGVMQNPRHLVRRRGQEARLRCSPMKGHSHVYWYRQLPEEGLKFMVYLQKENIIDESGMPKERFSAEFPKEGPSILRIQQVVRGDSAAYFCASSPSGGANTGELFFGEGSRLTVL.

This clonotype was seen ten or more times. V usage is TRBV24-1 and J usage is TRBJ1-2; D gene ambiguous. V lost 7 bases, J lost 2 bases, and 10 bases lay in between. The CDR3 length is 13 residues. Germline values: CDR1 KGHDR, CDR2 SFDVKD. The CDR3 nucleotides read TGTGCCACCAGGGCGAGGGAGAACTATGGCTACACCTTC. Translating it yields CATRARENYGYTF.

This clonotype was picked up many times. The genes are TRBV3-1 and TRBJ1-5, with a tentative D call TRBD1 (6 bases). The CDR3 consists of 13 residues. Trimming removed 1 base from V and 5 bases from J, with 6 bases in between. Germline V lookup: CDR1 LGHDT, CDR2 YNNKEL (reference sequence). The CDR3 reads CASSQGQDQPQHF. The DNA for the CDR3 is TGTGCCAGCAGCCAAGGACAGGATCAGCCCCAGCATTTT.

The CDR3 DNA follows: TGTGCCAGCAGTGGACTAGCGGGAGGGCCTAGAGATACGCAGTATTTT. This encodes CASSGLAGGPRDTQYF. The chain uses TRBV2 and TRBJ2-3, with 14 positions matching TRBD2. The CDR3 totals 16 residues. The V gene's germline CDR1 is SNHLY and CDR2 FYNNEI. J lost 5 bases, V lost 4 bases, and 5 bases had no gene match.

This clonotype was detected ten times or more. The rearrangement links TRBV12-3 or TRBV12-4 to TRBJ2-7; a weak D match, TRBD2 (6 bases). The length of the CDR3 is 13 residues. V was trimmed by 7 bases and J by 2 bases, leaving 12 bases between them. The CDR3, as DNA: TGTGCCAGCAACCCGGGACTGGCCTACGAGCAGTACTTC. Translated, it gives CASNPGLAYEQYF.

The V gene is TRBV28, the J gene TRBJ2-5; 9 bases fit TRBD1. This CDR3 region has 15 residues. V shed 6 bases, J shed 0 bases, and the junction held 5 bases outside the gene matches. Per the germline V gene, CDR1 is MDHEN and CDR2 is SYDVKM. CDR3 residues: CASSKDRGNQETQYF. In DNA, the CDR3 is TGTGCCAGCAGCAAGGACAGGGGCAACCAAGAGACCCAGTACTTC. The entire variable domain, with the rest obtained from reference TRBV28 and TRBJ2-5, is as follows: DVKVTQSSRYLVKRTGEKVFLECVQDMDHENMFWYRQDPGLGLRLIYFSYDVKMKEKGDIPEGYSVSREKKERFSLILESASTNQTSMYLCASSKDRGNQETQYFGPGTRLLVL.

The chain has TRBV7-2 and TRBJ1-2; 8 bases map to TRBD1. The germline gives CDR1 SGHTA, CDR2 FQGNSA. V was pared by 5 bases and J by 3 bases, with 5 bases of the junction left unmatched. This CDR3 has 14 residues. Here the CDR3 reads CASSERDRHYGYTF. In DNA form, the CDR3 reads TGTGCCAGCAGCGAGAGGGACAGGCACTATGGCTACACCTTC.

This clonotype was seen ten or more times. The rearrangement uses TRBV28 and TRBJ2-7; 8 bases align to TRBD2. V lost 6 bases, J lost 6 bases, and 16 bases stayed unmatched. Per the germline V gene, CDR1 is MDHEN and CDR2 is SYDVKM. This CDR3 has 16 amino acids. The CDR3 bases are TGTGCCAGCAGCAACCGTGGCGGGGGGAAACTCTCCGAGCAGTACTTC. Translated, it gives CASSNRGGGKLSEQYF.

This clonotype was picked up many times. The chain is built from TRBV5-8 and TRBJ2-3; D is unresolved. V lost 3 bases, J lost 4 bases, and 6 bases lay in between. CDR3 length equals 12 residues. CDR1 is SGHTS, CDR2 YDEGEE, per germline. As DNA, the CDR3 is TGTGCCAGCAGCTGGGATGCAGATACGCAGTATTTT. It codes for CASSWDADTQYF. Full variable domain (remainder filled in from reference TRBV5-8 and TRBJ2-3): EAGVTQSPTHLIKTRGQQATLRCSPISGHTSVYWYQQALGLGLQFLLWYDEGEERNRGNFPPRFSGRQFPNYSSELNVNALELEDSALYLCASSWDADTQYFGPGTRLTVL.

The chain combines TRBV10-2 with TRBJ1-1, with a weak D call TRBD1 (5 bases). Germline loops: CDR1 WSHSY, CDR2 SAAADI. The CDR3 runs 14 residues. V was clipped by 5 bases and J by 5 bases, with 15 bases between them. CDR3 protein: CASSPMGGETEAFF. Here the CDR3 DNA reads TGCGCCAGCAGTCCGATGGGGGGTGAGACTGAAGCTTTCTTT.